The T cell receptor (beta chain) described here comes from a study of cytomegalovirus exposure and HLA in healthy donors (dated by TCRdb to about 2017). Regarding the study in general: According to an earlier analysis of 450 to 650 of the donors, 150 million to 200 million T cells yielded roughly 100 million unique TCR beta sequences and about 280 Gb of sequence data. Typing coverage differed by locus: A, B, C, DRB1 and DQB1 were typed in about 620-640 donors, DQA1 in about 500, DPA1 in 606, and DPB1 in roughly 470. An early release that covered about 600 HLA-typed donors contained approximately 300 gigabases of sequencing data and about 93 million unique TCR sequences. The study combined high-throughput TCR immunosequencing, statistical association of individual TCRs with disease status, and machine learning to predict cytomegalovirus infection status. A later analysis re-examined previously published TCR beta repertoires from 610 or so donors and added high-resolution HLA genotyping to investigate patterns of TCR occurrence. Genome-wide SNP genotypes for about 65% of the 666 donors were used in a later genetic analysis, which treated that subset as a discovery cohort. HLA typing covered class I and class II loci at four-digit resolution. The study profiled the T cell repertoires of fewer than 850 subjects by immunosequencing and related them to cytomegalovirus serostatus. Roughly five DR-DQ haplotypes were handled as single units for association and clustering, since linkage in the cohort was strong. Rather than drawing on any new phenotypic data, the later analysis identified candidate immune exposures from TCR beta sequences and the way those sequences occurred across donors. Besides the first cohort of around 670 subjects, a separate validation cohort made up of about 120 different subjects was used. Of the roughly 420 genotyped donors, less than 85% were placed in the genetic ancestry cluster associated with self-reported Caucasian donors. All discovery cohort repertoires had been generated using a single sequencing platform. Alongside the repertoire data, information on donor age, sex, ethnicity and CMV serostatus was compiled. An earlier analysis of approximately 580 of the donors used high-throughput TCR beta sequencing to judge whether each TCR beta V gene segment behaved as functional or pseudogenic. The study aimed to test whether cataloging public T cell receptors could reveal signatures of past pathogen exposure. Across some 400 genotyped donors of the cohort, an average of roughly 250,000 unique TCR beta nucleotide sequences per donor were sequenced, and 15% to 20% of those sequences were non-productive.

On this clone: Its antigen is unknown. No clone much larger than this one lies a single base away; base qualities are absent.

The library was prepared using the immunoSEQ multiplex PCR assay. The multiplex PCR relied on a mix of 60 forward primers for TCR Vbeta segments and 13 reverse primers for TCR Jbeta segments. The CDR3 region of rearranged TCR beta genes was amplified from genomic DNA by a multiplex PCR assay. On the Illumina HiSeq System, the amplified TCR beta libraries were sequenced as 87-base-pair reads. The authors processed their data as follows. A later analysis tallied 75 million to 85 million unique TCR beta chains across the 666 repertoires, and some 10 million of those chains were shared by two or more donors. A nearest-neighbor algorithm error-corrected the raw reads and collapsed the reads into unique sequences, merging closely related sequences to remove PCR and sequencing errors. To assign V, D and J gene segments, CDR3 sequences were aligned to IMGT reference sequences. For a sequence to be retained, at least a six-nucleotide match to both a V gene segment and a J gene segment was required. Rearrangements were classified as productive when the CDR3 lacked stop codons and remained in frame with V and J, and all other rearrangements were classified as non-productive. CDR3 was defined by IMGT convention, running from the second conserved V-encoded cysteine to the conserved J-encoded phenylalanine. The earlier analysis of about 570 of the donors excluded any sequence lacking an unambiguous match to a single V gene segment. In an earlier analysis of approximately 500 of the donors, a V segment was called functional when productive rearrangements were above 56.7%, and segregating when the standard deviation between donors exceeded 5%. To diagnose cytomegalovirus status from the catalog of TCR beta chain sequences, a statistical classification framework was built. A later analysis assigned V and J genes by comparing TCR nucleotide sequences with IMGT/GENE-DB human TR gene sequences. The TCRdist pipeline was used in a later analysis to assign CDR3 sequences and most-parsimonious VDJ recombination scenarios. In a later analysis, every TCR beta chain was defined by the combination of its CDR3 amino acid sequence and its V-gene family, and reads without a unique V-gene family were dropped. As a way to deal with suspected cross-contamination and a sequencing artifact, a later analysis dropped more than 500 nucleotide sequences that were highly shared and had low generation probability. For each public chain, a later analysis derived a clonal expansion index from normalized ranks of inferred template counts within each repertoire. Generation probabilities in a later analysis came from a VDJ recombination model fitted to out-of-frame rearrangements, and those results were checked against IGoR. In a later analysis, hypergeometric tests were used to score TCR-TCR, TCR-HLA and TCR-CMV co-occurrence, with a repertoire-size bias correction applied to TCR pairs. False discovery rates were estimated in a later analysis by permuting HLA or CMV assignments 20 times. In a later analysis, co-occurring TCRs were grouped with DBSCAN, and TCRdist sequence similarity was added when clustering was performed within HLA-allele-positive subsets. Repertoires with fewer than 30,000 or more than 120,000 public chains, plus five repertoires with anomalous nucleotide sharing, were excluded from co-occurrence clustering. TCRdb retrieved this table from immuneACCESS and kept in-frame rearrangements only. Not all clones are present; in checked studies, unresolved V genes account for under half, and no reason is known for the remainder. For V, J and clone size, that table is used; D and trimming come from the DNA. This sample is represented by 200,000 or so clones; roughly 84% of them were singletons. Of the sample, around 0.21% is held by the ten largest clones.

CDR1 and CDR2 are read off the germline V gene as SNHLY and FYNNEI. Inclusive of the bounding cysteine and phenylalanine, the CDR3 is 14 residues long. The retained sequence is limited to the CDR3, 42 bases, with the frame set at the first base. The trim is 4 bases for V and 2 bases for J, with a gap of 12 bases between the germline ends. The cohort consisted of hundreds of healthy bone marrow donors. Cohort members were all nominally healthy when sampled, although unrecorded immune exposures were likely present. The donor tested CMV seronegative and was one of the 352 seronegative cohort members. A peripheral blood sample was provided by each donor, and peripheral blood mononuclear cells were used for TCR beta sequencing. Genomic DNA was extracted from the blood cell samples with the Qiagen DNeasy Blood Extraction Kit. Overall study outcomes, separate from this receptor: CMV serostatus was the only immune exposure information available for the cohort. In a later analysis, the rate of TCR association differed among HLA loci, with DRB1 alleles having the most associated TCRs and HLA-C alleles having the fewest. A later genetic analysis reported fewer N-insertions in productive TCRs among donors in an Asian-associated ancestry cluster than the roughly 700-donor mean. In a later genetic analysis, a missense DCLRE1C variant was associated with V-gene and J-gene trimming of TCR beta chains, and the association was replicated in an independent cohort. The study gave a list of 150 to 200 TCR beta chains associated with cytomegalovirus. A few of the identified cytomegalovirus-associated TCR beta chains were confirmed in vitro to be specific for cytomegalovirus antigens. In a later analysis, several top co-occurrence clusters were reported to appear linked to parvovirus B19, influenza, CMV and Epstein-Barr virus. The earlier analysis of some 560 of the donors excluded some 15 rarely observed V segments, including chromosome 9 orphons, because counts were too low. The classifier was reported to diagnose cytomegalovirus status with high specificity and sensitivity in both the original cohort and the validation cohort. A later analysis found that most CMV-associated TCR beta chains appeared HLA-restricted, with HLA associations seemingly driven largely by CMV exposure. Broadly in line with IMGT annotations, most TCR beta V segments showed up in productive rearrangements about 87% or about 30% of the time in an earlier analysis of roughly 590 of the donors. Because HLA typing was missing for some donors at each locus, association tests included only the typed subset. In a later analysis, around 15,000 TCR beta sequences were associated with specific HLA alleles at a false discovery rate of 0.05. In this cohort, only TCR beta chains were sequenced, and detectable features were limited by the absence of alpha or paired-chain data. A further reported finding was that TCR beta sequences accurately predicted the HLA-A and HLA-B alleles for most subjects in the first cohort. It was suggested by the authors that the approach could potentially be generalized to other disease states and immunological phenotypes. In a later analysis, HLA-associated TCR beta chains showed more clonal expansion and lower generation probabilities than non-associated chains that were equally common. When HLA alleles, especially DR and DQ, strongly co-occurred, TCR associations were difficult to assign to individual alleles. A cluster of highly shared sequence variants was judged likely to be a technical artifact of the sequencing pipeline. Across donors, most TCR sequences were observed very rarely, whereas some public TCRs were present in many individuals. The 87-base-pair reads could not distinguish some IMGT-functional V segments, including TRBV6-2 and TRBV6-3, so those segments were excluded. Sequencing depth was assumed to be roughly uniform across donors in the presence/absence analyses, though that assumption may not hold. Correlated functional status among segregating V segments might reflect linkage disequilibrium, but an unknown experimental factor could not be ruled out.

The sequencing input was PBMCs. The chain employs TRBV2 and TRBJ2-7; a tentative D call is TRBD1 (5 bases match). This receptor was taken from a girl less than two years old in good health and CMV-seronegative. The nucleotides are TGTGCCAGCAGTGGTCAGGGTATCGCCTACGAGCAGTACTTC. Its translation is CASSGQGIAYEQYF.